The clone carrying this TCR beta chain came up a few times. What it binds is unknown. TCRdb recomputed calls from the 5' RACE reads with MiXCR, one row per CDR3 protein. Counted here are 300,000 to 350,000 distinct CDR3 sequences, 9% to 15% occurring once; the ten biggest clones make up approximately 7.9%. This sample was taken from a study of identical twins. General observations from the study: A lower insertion count was a feature of abundant cord blood beta clonotypes, with no such feature in memory repertoires. The degree of excess twin sharing was weaker in beta out-of-frame sequences.

Germline CDR1 is SGHRS and CDR2 is YFSETQ. The CDR3 covers 15 residues. The V gene lost 0 bases and the J gene lost 4 bases, with 10 bases spanning the gap. The sample also formed part of further work on yellow fever vaccine responses in identical twins.

This sequence originates from a woman under 30 in good health. The chain links TRBV5-1 to TRBJ2-2, with D unclear. Input material: CD8+ T cells sorted from blood. This CDR3 is CASSLAGPTTGELFF. As DNA, the CDR3 is TGCGCCAGCAGCTTGGCAGGACCGACCACCGGGGAGCTGTTTTTT. Drawing the rest from reference TRBV5-1 and TRBJ2-2, the complete variable domain is KAGVTQTPRYLIKTRGQQVTLSCSPISGHRSVSWYQQTPGQGLQFLFEYFSETQRNKGNFPGRFSGRQFSNSRSEMNVSTLELGDSALYLCASSLAGPTTGELFFGEGSRLTVL.